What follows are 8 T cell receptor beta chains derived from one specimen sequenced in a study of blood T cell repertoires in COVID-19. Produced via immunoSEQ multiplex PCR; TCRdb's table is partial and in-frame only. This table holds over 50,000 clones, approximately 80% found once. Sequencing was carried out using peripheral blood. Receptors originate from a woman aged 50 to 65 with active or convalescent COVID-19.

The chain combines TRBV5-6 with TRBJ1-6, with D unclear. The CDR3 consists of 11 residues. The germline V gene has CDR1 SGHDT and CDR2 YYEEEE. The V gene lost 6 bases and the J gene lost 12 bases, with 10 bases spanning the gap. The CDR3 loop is CASTLGGPLHF. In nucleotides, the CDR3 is TGTGCCAGCACCCTGGGAGGACCCCTCCACTTT.

Here the CDR3 DNA reads TGTGCCAGCAGCTTAGTGGGTATGGGACTACGCACAGATACGCAGTATTTT. Translation gives CASSLVGMGLRTDTQYF. The chain employs TRBV11-2 and TRBJ2-3; TRBD2 matches at 7 bases. CDR1 and CDR2 from the germline V gene are SGHAT and FQNNGV. Trimming cost V 1 base and J 1 base; bases outside gene matches: 8. The CDR3 consists of 17 residues.

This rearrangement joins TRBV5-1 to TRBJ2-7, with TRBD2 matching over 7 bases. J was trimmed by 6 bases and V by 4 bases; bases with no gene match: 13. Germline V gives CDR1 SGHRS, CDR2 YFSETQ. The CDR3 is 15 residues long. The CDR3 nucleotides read TGCGCCAGCAGCGGCCCAAGCGGGAAATTTAGCGAGCAGTACTTC. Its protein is CASSGPSGKFSEQYF.

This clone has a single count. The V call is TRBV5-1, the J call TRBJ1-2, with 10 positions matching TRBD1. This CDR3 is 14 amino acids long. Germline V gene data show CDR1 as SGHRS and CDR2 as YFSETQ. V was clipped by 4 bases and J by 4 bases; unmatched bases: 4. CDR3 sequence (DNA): TGCGCCAGCAGCACGACAGGGGGCGTCTATGGCTACACCTTC. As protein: CASSTTGGVYGYTF.

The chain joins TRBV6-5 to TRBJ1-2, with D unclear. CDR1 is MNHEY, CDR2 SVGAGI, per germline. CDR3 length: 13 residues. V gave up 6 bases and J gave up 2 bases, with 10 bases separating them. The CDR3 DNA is TGTGCCAGCAGCCGGAGGAAGAACTATGGCTACACCTTC. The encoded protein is CASSRRKNYGYTF.

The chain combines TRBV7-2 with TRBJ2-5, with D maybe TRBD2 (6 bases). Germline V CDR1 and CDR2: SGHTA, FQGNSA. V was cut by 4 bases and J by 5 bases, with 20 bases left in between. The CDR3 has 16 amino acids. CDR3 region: CASSSPSGPGGETQYF. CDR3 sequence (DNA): TGTGCCAGCAGCTCCCCGAGCGGGCCGGGTGGGGAGACCCAGTACTTC.

CDR3 residues: CASSHPGQGSSGNTIYF. DNA for the CDR3: TGTGCCAGCAGCCACCCGGGACAGGGAAGCTCTGGAAACACCATATATTTT. The chain combines TRBV7-9 with TRBJ1-3; 9 nucleotides align to TRBD1. CDR1 and CDR2 (germline): SEHNR, FQNEAQ (reference sequence). The CDR3 has 17 residues. V lost 5 bases and J lost 0; bases outside the gene matches: 8. Variable domain in full (rest from reference TRBV7-9 and TRBJ1-3): DTGVSQNPRHKITKRGQNVTFRCDPISEHNRLYWYRQTLGQGPEFLTYFQNEAQLEKSRLLSDRFSAERPKGSFSTLEIQRTEQGDSAMYLCASSHPGQGSSGNTIYFGEGSWLTVV.

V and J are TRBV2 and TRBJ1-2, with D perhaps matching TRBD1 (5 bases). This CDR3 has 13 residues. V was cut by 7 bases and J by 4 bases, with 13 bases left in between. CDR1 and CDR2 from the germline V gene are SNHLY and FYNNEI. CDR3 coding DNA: TGTGCCAGCATTAAGGACAACCTCTATGGCTACACCTTC. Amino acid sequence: CASIKDNLYGYTF.